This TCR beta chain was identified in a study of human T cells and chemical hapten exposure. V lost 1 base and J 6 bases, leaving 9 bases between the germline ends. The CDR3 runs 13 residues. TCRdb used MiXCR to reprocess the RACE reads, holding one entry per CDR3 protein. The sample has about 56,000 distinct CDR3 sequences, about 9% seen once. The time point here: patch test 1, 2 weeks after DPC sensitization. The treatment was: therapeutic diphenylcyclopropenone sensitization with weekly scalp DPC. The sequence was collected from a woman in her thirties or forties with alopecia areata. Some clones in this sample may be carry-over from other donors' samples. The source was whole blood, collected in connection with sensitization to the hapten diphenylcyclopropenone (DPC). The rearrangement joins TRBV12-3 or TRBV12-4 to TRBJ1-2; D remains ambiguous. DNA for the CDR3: TGTGCCAGCAGTTTAGGCACAATGGATGGCTACACCTTC. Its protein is CASSLGTMDGYTF.